These 28 T cell receptor beta chains were sequenced from one sample in a study of OX40 agonist ivuxolimab in advanced cancers. Libraries were prepared by immunoSEQ multiplex PCR; TCRdb keeps only in-frame clonotypes and omits some of them. Among roughly 80,000 clones listed, roughly 87% were seen once. This specimen consisted of CD4+ or CD8+ T cells sorted from blood, obtained in a trial of the OX40 agonist ivuxolimab. The receptors were gathered from an adult with an advanced solid tumor such as melanoma, head and neck, liver or kidney cancer.

CDR3 loop: CASSESQGNQPQHF. DNA of the CDR3: TGTGCCAGCAGTGAATCGCAAGGCAATCAGCCCCAGCATTTT. The rearrangement links TRBV2 to TRBJ1-5; D unresolved. The germline gives CDR1 SNHLY, CDR2 FYNNEI. Trimming shortened V by 2 bases and J by 2 bases, and 7 bases separated the two germline ends. The CDR3 runs 14 residues. Based on the CDR3 plus reference TRBV2 and TRBJ1-5, the full variable domain is EPEVTQTPSHQVTQMGQEVILRCVPISNHLYFYWYRQILGQKVEFLVSFYNNEISEKSEIFDDQFSVERPDGSNFTLKIRSTKLEDSAMYFCASSESQGNQPQHFGDGTRLSIL.

This chain connects TRBV28 to TRBJ2-4, with a tentative D call TRBD1 (6 bases). V shed 3 bases and J shed 8 bases, with 14 bases lying between them. CDR1 and CDR2 (germline): MDHEN, SYDVKM. The CDR3 contains 14 residues. DNA of the CDR3: TGTGCCAGCAGTTTTAAGGGCAGGGGTCACATTCAGTACTTC. This codes for CASSFKGRGHIQYF.

This chain joins TRBV21-1 and TRBJ1-1; the D segment call TRBD1 is taken from the table without a DNA check. TRBV21-1 is a pseudogene locus. This CDR3 has 16 residues. The CDR3 here is CASSKARRQGNTEAFF. The CDR3 nucleotides read TGTGCCAGCAGCAAAGCCCGACGACAGGGAAACACTGAAGCTTTCTTT.

The chain carries TRBV6-5 and TRBJ1-2, with D maybe TRBD1 (6 bases). The germline V gene has CDR1 MNHEY and CDR2 SVGAGI. The germline V and J ends were trimmed by 4 bases and 2 bases, with 14 bases remaining between them. The CDR3 spans 15 residues. DNA of the CDR3: TGTGCCAGCAGTTTTATCCGGACAGCAAACTATGGCTACACCTTC. Translation: CASSFIRTANYGYTF.

The chain has TRBV10-2 and TRBJ2-5; no definite D call. Per the germline V gene, CDR1 is WSHSY and CDR2 is SAAADI. The CDR3 has 12 amino acids. Between the trimmed V and J ends, which lost 3 bases and 4 bases, there was a span of 6 bases. The CDR3 region has the DNA TGCGCCAGCAGTGAACAGCGAGAGACCCAGTACTTC. Protein sequence: CASSEQRETQYF.

This clone occurred once. V gene TRBV10-3 combines with J gene TRBJ1-2; the D gene is possibly TRBD1 (6 bases). Trimming left V 9 bases short and J 0 bases short, with 20 bases between. Germline V gene lookup returns CDR1 ENHRY and CDR2 SYGVKD. The CDR3 has 16 residues. CDR3 sequence reads: CAIRPGTSRANYGYTF. The CDR3 nucleotides read TGTGCCATACGACCGGGGACAAGTCGAGCTAACTATGGCTACACCTTC.

The V and J genes are TRBV7-2 and TRBJ2-5, with D possibly matching TRBD1 (6 bases). Germline lookup yields CDR1 SGHTA and CDR2 FQGNSA. V was cut by 2 bases and J by 4 bases, with 20 bases left in between. The CDR3 covers 17 residues. CDR3 residues: CASSLMVQGYLRETQYF. CDR3 bases: TGTGCCAGCAGCTTAATGGTTCAGGGGTACCTCAGAGAGACCCAGTACTTC.

The rearrangement joins TRBV5-1 to TRBJ2-5; D uncertain. The V and J ends lost 6 bases and 5 bases respectively, with 11 bases between them. The CDR3 sequence is 12 residues long. Germline CDR1 SGHRS, CDR2 YFSETQ. CDR3 sequence reads: CASNIDGETQYF. CDR3 in DNA: TGCGCCAGCAATATTGACGGGGAGACCCAGTACTTC.

The chain has TRBV29-1 and TRBJ1-6; D ambiguous. V gave up 4 bases and J gave up 10 bases, with 17 bases separating them. The germline CDR1 and CDR2 sequences are SQVTM and ANQGSEA. CDR3 length: 14 residues. The CDR3 nucleotides read TGCAGCGTTGTAATGGCAGGTGAAGGATCACCCCTCCACTTT. The encoded protein is CSVVMAGEGSPLHF.

The CDR3: CASSPFTGVTGELFF. CDR3 in DNA: TGTGCCAGCAGCCCCTTTACAGGGGTCACCGGGGAGCTGTTTTTT. The chain is built from TRBV11-2 and TRBJ2-2, with TRBD1 identical over 7 bases. Germline lookup yields CDR1 SGHAT and CDR2 FQNNGV. This CDR3 region has 15 residues. Trimming at V came to 5 bases and at J to 4 bases, leaving 7 bases not matched to a gene.

This sequence joins TRBV7-2 and TRBJ1-4, with D perhaps matching TRBD1 (6 bases). The CDR3 has 14 residues. Trimming stripped 6 bases from V and 4 bases from J, with 12 bases between. Looked up from germline, CDR1 is SGHTA and CDR2 is FQGNSA. The CDR3: CASSPQGLNEKLFF. The CDR3 nucleotides read TGTGCCAGCAGTCCACAGGGTCTTAATGAAAAACTGTTTTTT.

The V call is TRBV5-6, the J call TRBJ2-5; D is perhaps TRBD1 or TRBD2 (5 bases each). V lost 7 bases, J lost 1 base, and 11 bases lay in between. This CDR3 spans 13 amino acids. The germline CDR1 and CDR2 sequences are SGHDT and YYEEEE. CDR3 sequence (DNA): TGTGCCAGCTCTCGGGGCAGCCAAGAGACCCAGTACTTC. This encodes CASSRGSQETQYF. The full variable domain, completed using reference TRBV5-6 and TRBJ2-5, is DAGVTQSPTHLIKTRGQQVTLRCSPKSGHDTVSWYQQALGQGPQFIFQYYEEEERQRGNFPDRFSGHQFPNYSSELNVNALLLGDSALYLCASSRGSQETQYFGPGTRLLVL.

For the CDR3, the DNA is TGTGCCAGCGCCCCCGGCCGGGACCTCATCTACGAGCAGTACTTC. Translating it yields CASAPGRDLIYEQYF. The V and J genes are TRBV7-2 and TRBJ2-7; D may correspond to TRBD1 or TRBD2 (5 bases each). The length of the CDR3 is 15 residues. Germline assignment: CDR1 SGHTA and CDR2 FQGNSA. Trimming stripped 8 bases from V and 3 bases from J, with 20 bases between. Complete variable domain (other parts from reference TRBV7-2 and TRBJ2-7): GAGVSQSPSNKVTEKGKDVELRCDPISGHTALYWYRQSLGQGLEFLIYFQGNSAPDKSGLPSDRFSAERTGGSVSTLTIQRTQQEDSAVYLCASAPGRDLIYEQYFGPGTRLTVT.

The chain combines TRBV28 with TRBJ1-2; D gene uncertain. Trimming left V 8 bases short and J 10 bases short, with 20 bases between. Germline CDR1 MDHEN, CDR2 SYDVKM. The CDR3 is made up of 13 amino acids. The CDR3 coding sequence is TGTGCCAGCGGTTACCTGGACCCTAGGGACTACACCTTC. Protein product: CASGYLDPRDYTF.

V usage is TRBV11-2 and J usage is TRBJ2-1; 8 bases agree with TRBD1. Germline V CDR1 and CDR2: SGHAT, FQNNGV. The CDR3 runs 15 residues. With 4 bases clipped from V and 4 bases from J, the junction kept 6 bases outside the gene matches. CDR3 sequence: CASSSGQGLYNEQFF. For the CDR3, the DNA is TGTGCCAGCAGCTCAGGACAGGGATTATACAATGAGCAGTTCTTC.

CDR3 nucleotide sequence: TGCGCCAGCAGCCGCAGAGAGAGGGGTGGGGAGCTGTTTTTT. This encodes CASSRRERGGELFF. This chain uses TRBV5-1 with TRBJ2-2; perhaps D is TRBD1 or TRBD2 (5 bases each). The CDR3 is made up of 14 amino acids. Trimming took off 4 bases at V and 8 bases at J, with 15 bases between the two ends. Germline values: CDR1 SGHRS, CDR2 YFSETQ. Drawing the rest from reference TRBV5-1 and TRBJ2-2, the complete variable domain is KAGVTQTPRYLIKTRGQQVTLSCSPISGHRSVSWYQQTPGQGLQFLFEYFSETQRNKGNFPGRFSGRQFSNSRSEMNVSTLELGDSALYLCASSRRERGGELFFGEGSRLTVL.

The V call is TRBV6-5, the J call TRBJ1-2; a possible D gene is TRBD1 (6 bases). V was cut by 2 bases and J by 5 bases, with 15 bases left in between. The CDR3 is made up of 15 amino acids. The germline gives CDR1 MNHEY, CDR2 SVGAGI. The CDR3, as DNA: TGTGCCAGCAGTTACGGAACAGGGATAAGATATGGCTACACCTTC. It encodes CASSYGTGIRYGYTF.

This clone was seen just once. The V call is TRBV6-1, the J call TRBJ2-3, with a weak D call TRBD1 (5 bases). The CDR3 runs 13 residues. Trimming pared 4 bases from V and 1 base from J, leaving 6 bases between. In germline, CDR1 is MNHNS, CDR2 SASEGT. CDR3 in amino acids: CASSVQGTDTQYF. In nucleotides, the CDR3 is TGTGCCAGCAGTGTACAGGGCACAGATACGCAGTATTTT.

The CDR3 nucleotides are TGTGCCAGCAGCTTAGGGGGCCTAGCCAAAAACATTCAGTACTTC. It specifies CASSLGGLAKNIQYF. The chain links TRBV7-8 to TRBJ2-4, with a weak D call TRBD1 (5 bases). Germline loops: CDR1 SGHVS, CDR2 FQNEAQ. Trimming stripped 1 base from V and 0 bases from J, with 7 bases between. This CDR3 is 15 amino acids long. Full variable domain (remainder filled in from reference TRBV7-8 and TRBJ2-4): GAGVSQSPRYKVAKRGQDVALRCDPISGHVSLFWYQQALGQGPEFLTYFQNEAQLDKSGLPSDRFFAERPEGSVSTLKIQRTQQEDSAVYLCASSLGGLAKNIQYFGAGTRLSVL.

The chain couples TRBV5-7 to TRBJ1-1; TRBD1 aligns across 9 bases. TRBV5-7 is given ORF status, its function remaining uncertain. This CDR3 spans 14 amino acids. The V segment lost 1 base and the J segment 4 bases; nucleotides outside the gene matches: 2. Here the CDR3 reads CASSLTGGCTEAFF. CDR3 nucleotides: TGTGCCAGCAGCTTGACAGGGGGCTGCACTGAAGCTTTCTTT.

This clone was detected once. This rearrangement joins TRBV6-1 to TRBJ1-2; TRBD1 might be the D (6 bases). With 5 bases removed from V and 0 bases from J, the gap between germline ends came to 13 bases. Looked up from germline, CDR1 is MNHNS and CDR2 is SASEGT. The CDR3 has 15 amino acids. CDR3 in DNA: TGTGCCAGCAGTAACCTGGACAGTTCTAACTATGGCTACACCTTC. It encodes CASSNLDSSNYGYTF.

The rearrangement joins TRBV4-2 to TRBJ2-7; D perhaps matches TRBD2 (6 bases). The CDR3 has 16 amino acids. CDR1 is LGHNA and CDR2 is YNFKEQ in the germline V gene. Trimming took 4 bases from V and 4 from J, leaving 20 bases between them. CDR3 sequence reads: CASSPEAGVKFYEQYF. CDR3 coding DNA: TGTGCCAGCAGCCCAGAAGCGGGTGTGAAGTTTTACGAGCAGTACTTC.

V usage is TRBV30 and J usage is TRBJ1-1; D is uncertain. CDR3 length equals 15 residues. Germline CDR1 GTSNPN, CDR2 SVGIG (reference sequence). V lost 2 bases, J lost 0 bases, and 13 bases lay in between. CDR3 sequence (DNA): TGTGCCTGGAGTCAACTGACAACGATGAACACTGAAGCTTTCTTT. Amino acids: CAWSQLTTMNTEAFF.

The chain uses TRBV5-1 and TRBJ2-1, with unresolved D. CDR3 length: 12 residues. Germline-derived CDR1 and CDR2 are SGHRS and YFSETQ. V lost 0 bases to trimming and J lost 9 bases, with 7 bases between them. The CDR3 region is CASSLEKGEQFF. The CDR3 bases are TGCGCCAGCAGCTTGGAGAAGGGTGAGCAGTTCTTC.

In the case of this clone: Mismatch with germline at one junction end may stem from a read error. This sequence joins TRBV2 and TRBJ1-2; 9 positions agree with TRBD1. The CDR3 contains 18 residues. Germline loops: CDR1 SNHLY, CDR2 FYNNEI. CDR3 sequence (DNA): TGTGCCAGTCAACTAGACTACAGGGGGCGGCTGAGAGTCCCGATTCTTGGTTTC. Its protein product is CASQLDYRGRLRVPILGF.

The CDR3 DNA reads as TGTGCCAGTAGGCCTGATGGCTCCTATAATTCACCCCTCCACTTT. As protein: CASRPDGSYNSPLHF. This rearrangement joins TRBV19 to TRBJ1-6; no clear D gene. The germline V gene has CDR1 LNHDA and CDR2 SQIVND (reference sequence). The CDR3 loop spans 15 amino acids. Trimming removed 6 bases from V and 0 bases from J, with 9 bases in between.

This chain connects TRBV19 to TRBJ1-1, with D perhaps TRBD1 (5 bases). CDR1 is LNHDA, CDR2 SQIVND, per germline (reference sequence). This CDR3 has 14 amino acids. V was trimmed by 3 bases and J by 1 base, leaving 9 bases between them. The CDR3 DNA reads as TGTGCCAGTAGTATGCTGGGGCGGAACACTGAAGCTTTCTTT. This encodes CASSMLGRNTEAFF.

This rearrangement joins TRBV5-4 to TRBJ2-5; 14 bases are shared with TRBD2. Trimming cost V 4 bases and J 2 bases; bases outside gene matches: 7. The CDR3 runs to 17 residues. CDR1 and CDR2 from the germline V gene are SGHNT and YYREEE (reference sequence). CDR3 DNA: TGTGCCAGCAGCCCGGGACTAGCGGGAGTTAGGCAAGAGACCCAGTACTTC. Protein: CASSPGLAGVRQETQYF.